This T cell receptor (beta chain) was captured in a study of T cells in localized non-small cell lung cancer. The study's findings and limits: In adjacent lung, a median roughly 60 of the top 100 tumor clones were found.

Of note for this clone: Its target is unknown.

Measured with immunoSEQ multiplex PCR; TCRdb has only the in-frame clones, and not every one. The sample carries tens of thousands of clones, roughly 86% recorded once. Between the trimmed V and J ends, which lost 0 bases and 0 bases, there was a span of 6 bases. The CDR3 consists of 15 residues. CDR1 and CDR2 from the germline V gene are SGHRS and YFSETQ. The chain couples TRBV5-1 to TRBJ1-4; D gene uncertain. The TCR originated in a female donor over 55 with stage I lung adenocarcinoma. Material: peripheral blood, obtained before any cancer treatment. As DNA, the CDR3 is TGCGCCAGCAGCTTGGCGCAGTCAACTAATGAAAAACTGTTTTTT. It translates to CASSLAQSTNEKLFF. The full variable domain, rest sourced from reference TRBV5-1 and TRBJ1-4, is KAGVTQTPRYLIKTRGQQVTLSCSPISGHRSVSWYQQTPGQGLQFLFEYFSETQRNKGNFPGRFSGRQFSNSRSEMNVSTLELGDSALYLCASSLAQSTNEKLFFGSGTQLSVL.